This record looks at one T cell receptor (beta chain) sequence and its context. The data derive from a study of blood T cell repertoires in COVID-19. In the study overall: The United States, Italy and Spain were the sources of the acute and convalescent COVID-19 samples. From T cells, B-cell-depleted T cells, or PBMCs came the material, which was cDNA or gDNA.

Authors' analysis steps: Counts of nucleated cells, estimated from reference gene primer amplification, were obtained. The protocol was immunoSEQ multiplex PCR, while the TCRdb copy is restricted to in-frame clones and leaves out a portion. The DNA was the basis for D and trimming; V, J and clone size are from that table. The sample has just under 80,000 clones; 80% are singletons. This CDR3 has 14 amino acids. V shed 3 bases and J 8 bases; nucleotides not matched to a gene: 8. Germline loops: CDR1 MNHEY, CDR2 SVGAGI. The TCR originated in a woman in her 70s with acute or convalescent COVID-19. The chain is built from TRBV6-5 and TRBJ1-2; 8 bases are shared with TRBD1. The sample taken for sequencing was peripheral blood. The CDR3 region is CASSYGTGGRGYTF. DNA for the CDR3: TGTGCCAGCAGTTATGGAACAGGGGGAAGAGGCTACACCTTC.